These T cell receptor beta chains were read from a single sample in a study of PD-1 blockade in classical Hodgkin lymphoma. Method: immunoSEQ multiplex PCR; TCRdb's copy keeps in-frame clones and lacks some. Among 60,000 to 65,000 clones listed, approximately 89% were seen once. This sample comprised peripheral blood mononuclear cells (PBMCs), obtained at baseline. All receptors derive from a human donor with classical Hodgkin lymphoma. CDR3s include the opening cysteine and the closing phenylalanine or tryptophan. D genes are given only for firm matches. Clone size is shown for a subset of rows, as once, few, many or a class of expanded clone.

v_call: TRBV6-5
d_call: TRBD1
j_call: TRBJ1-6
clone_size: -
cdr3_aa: CASSPRTGLAGPLHF
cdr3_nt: TGTGCCAGCAGTCCTCGGACAGGCTTGGCGGGACCCCTCCACTTT

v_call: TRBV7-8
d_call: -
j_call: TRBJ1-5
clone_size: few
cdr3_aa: CASSSRQDPQPQHF
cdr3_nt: TGTGCCAGCAGCTCTAGACAGGATCCCCAGCCCCAGCATTTT

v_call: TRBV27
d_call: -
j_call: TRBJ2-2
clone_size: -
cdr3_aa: CASSGEVNTGELFF
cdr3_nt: TGTGCCAGCTCCGGGGAAGTTAACACCGGGGAGCTGTTTTTT

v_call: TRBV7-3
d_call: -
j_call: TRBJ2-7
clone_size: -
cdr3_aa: CASSPRGSEQYF
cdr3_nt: TGTGCCAGCAGCCCCCGAGGTTCCGAGCAGTACTTC

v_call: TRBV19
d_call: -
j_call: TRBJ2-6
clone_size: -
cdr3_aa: CASNNRVLSGANVLTF
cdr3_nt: TGTGCCAGTAATAACAGGGTACTCTCTGGGGCCAACGTCCTGACTTTC

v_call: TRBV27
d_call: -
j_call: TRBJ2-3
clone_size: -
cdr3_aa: CASSLYAGTTDTQYF
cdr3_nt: TGTGCCAGCAGTTTATACGCGGGGACTACAGATACGCAGTATTTT

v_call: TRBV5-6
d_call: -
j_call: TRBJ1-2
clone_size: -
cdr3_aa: CASSLDSYGYTF
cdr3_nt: TGTGCCAGCAGCTTGGATAGCTATGGCTACACCTTC

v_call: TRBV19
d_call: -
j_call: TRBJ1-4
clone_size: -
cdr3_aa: CASSWAGSTNEKLFF
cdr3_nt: TGTGCCAGTAGTTGGGCAGGGTCAACTAATGAAAAACTGTTTTTT

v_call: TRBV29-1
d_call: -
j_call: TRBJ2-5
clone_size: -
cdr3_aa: CSGTDRGETQYF
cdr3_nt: TGCAGCGGGACGGATCGAGGGGAGACCCAGTACTTC

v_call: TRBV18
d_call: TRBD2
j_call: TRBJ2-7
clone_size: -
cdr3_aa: CASSPKTSGYEQYF
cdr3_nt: TGTGCCAGCTCACCAAAGACTAGCGGCTACGAGCAGTACTTC

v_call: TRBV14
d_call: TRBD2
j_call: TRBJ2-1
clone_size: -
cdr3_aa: CASSLLAGGHGEQFF
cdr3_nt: TGTGCCAGCAGTCTGTTAGCGGGGGGGCATGGTGAGCAGTTCTTC

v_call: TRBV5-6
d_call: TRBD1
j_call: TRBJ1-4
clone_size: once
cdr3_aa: CASSLPGTGGPTNEKLFF
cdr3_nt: TGTGCCAGCAGCTTGCCCGGGACAGGGGGCCCAACTAATGAAAAACTGTTTTTT

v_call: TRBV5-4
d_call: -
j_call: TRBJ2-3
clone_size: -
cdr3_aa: CASSWSRDTQYF
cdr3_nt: TGTGCCAGCAGCTGGTCGCGAGATACGCAGTATTTT

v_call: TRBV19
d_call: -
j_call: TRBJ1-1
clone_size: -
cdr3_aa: CASSIVPSNTEAFF
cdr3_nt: TGTGCCAGTAGTATTGTTCCCTCAAACACTGAAGCTTTCTTT

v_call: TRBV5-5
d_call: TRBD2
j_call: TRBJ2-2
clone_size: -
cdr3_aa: CASSPAGGGTGELFF
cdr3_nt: TGTGCCAGCAGCCCCGCGGGGGGCGGGACCGGGGAGCTGTTTTTT

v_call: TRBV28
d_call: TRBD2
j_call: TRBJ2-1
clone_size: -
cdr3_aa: CASSLGTSGNNEQFF
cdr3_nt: TGTGCCAGCAGTTTGGGGACTAGCGGGAACAATGAGCAGTTCTTC

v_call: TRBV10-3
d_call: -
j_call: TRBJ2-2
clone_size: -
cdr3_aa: CATLQGPNTGELFF
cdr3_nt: TGTGCCACCTTACAGGGCCCCAACACCGGGGAGCTGTTTTTT

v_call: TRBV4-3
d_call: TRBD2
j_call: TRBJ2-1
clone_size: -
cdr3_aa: CASSQTSGEPYNEQFF
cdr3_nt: TGCGCCAGCAGCCAAACTAGCGGGGAGCCGTACAATGAGCAGTTCTTC

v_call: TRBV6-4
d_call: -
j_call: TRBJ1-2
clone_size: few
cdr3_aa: CASSEGRDSGYTF
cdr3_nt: TGTGCCAGCAGTGAGGGCAGGGACTCTGGCTACACCTTC

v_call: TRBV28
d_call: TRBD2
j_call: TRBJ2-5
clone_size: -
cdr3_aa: CASSLRTSGGAETQYF
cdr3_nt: TGTGCCAGCAGCCTAAGGACTAGCGGGGGGGCGGAGACCCAGTACTTC

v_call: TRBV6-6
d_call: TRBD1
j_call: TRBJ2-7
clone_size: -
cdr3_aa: CASSGNRGEQYF
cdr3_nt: TGTGCCAGCAGTGGGAACAGGGGCGAGCAGTACTTC

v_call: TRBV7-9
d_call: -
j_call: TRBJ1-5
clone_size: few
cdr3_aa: CASSSGYQPQHF
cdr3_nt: TGTGCCAGCAGCTCAGGGTACCAGCCCCAGCATTTT

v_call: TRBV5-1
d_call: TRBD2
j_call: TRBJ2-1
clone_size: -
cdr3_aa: CASSLTGTTNNEQFF
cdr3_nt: TGCGCCAGCAGCTTAACCGGGACTACTAACAATGAGCAGTTCTTC

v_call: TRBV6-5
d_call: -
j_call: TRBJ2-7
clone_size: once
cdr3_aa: CASSLLAYEQYF
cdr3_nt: TGTGCCAGCAGTTTATTGGCCTACGAGCAGTACTTC

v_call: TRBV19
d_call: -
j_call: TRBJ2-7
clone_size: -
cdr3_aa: CASSIWGATDEQYF
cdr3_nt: TGTGCCAGTAGTATATGGGGGGCTACTGACGAGCAGTACTTC

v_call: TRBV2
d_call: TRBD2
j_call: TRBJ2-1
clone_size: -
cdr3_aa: CASRKGLAGGPGYNEQFF
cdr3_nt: TGTGCCAGCAGGAAAGGACTAGCGGGGGGGCCGGGGTACAATGAGCAGTTCTTC

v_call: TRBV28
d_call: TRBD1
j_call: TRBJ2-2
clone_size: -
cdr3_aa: CASRTGQNTGELFF
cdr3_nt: TGTGCCAGCAGGACAGGGCAGAACACCGGGGAGCTGTTTTTT

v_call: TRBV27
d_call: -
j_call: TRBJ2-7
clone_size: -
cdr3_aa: CASSQGTSRYEQYF
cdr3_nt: TGTGCCAGCAGTCAGGGGACCTCAAGATACGAGCAGTACTTC

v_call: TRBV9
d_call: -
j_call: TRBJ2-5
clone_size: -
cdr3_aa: CASSVYQSQETQYF
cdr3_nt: TGTGCCAGCAGCGTATACCAGTCCCAAGAGACCCAGTACTTC

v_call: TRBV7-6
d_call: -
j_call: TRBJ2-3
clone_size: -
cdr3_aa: CASSLVGIGTDTQYF
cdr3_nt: TGTGCCAGCAGCTTAGTCGGCATCGGCACAGATACGCAGTATTTT

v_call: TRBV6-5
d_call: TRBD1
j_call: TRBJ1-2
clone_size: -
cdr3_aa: CASSPGGRHIYGYTF
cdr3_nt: TGTGCCAGCAGTCCAGGGGGCCGTCATATCTATGGCTACACCTTC

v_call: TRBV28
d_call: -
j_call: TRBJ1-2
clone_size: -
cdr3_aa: CASRGEPGYTF
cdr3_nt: TGTGCCAGCAGGGGGGAGCCTGGCTACACCTTC

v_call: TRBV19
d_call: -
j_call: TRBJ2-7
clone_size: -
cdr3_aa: CASSPRGRGQDYEQYF
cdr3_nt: TGTGCCAGTAGTCCCAGGGGGAGGGGGCAGGACTACGAGCAGTACTTC

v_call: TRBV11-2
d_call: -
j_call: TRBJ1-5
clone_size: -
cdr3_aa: CASSFQNSNQPQHF
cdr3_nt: TGTGCCAGCAGCTTCCAAAATAGCAATCAGCCCCAGCATTTT

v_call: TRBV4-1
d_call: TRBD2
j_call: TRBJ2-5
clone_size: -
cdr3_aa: CASSQDPRAAGEETQYF
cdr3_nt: TGCGCCAGCAGCCAAGATCCCCGGGCGGCGGGGGAAGAGACCCAGTACTTC

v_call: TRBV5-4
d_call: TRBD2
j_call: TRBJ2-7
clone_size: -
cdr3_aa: CASSLGGEQYF
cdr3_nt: TGTGCCAGCAGTCTGGGGGGGGAGCAGTACTTC

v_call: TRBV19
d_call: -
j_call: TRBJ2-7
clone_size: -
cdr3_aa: CASSIVLSYEQYF
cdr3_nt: TGTGCCAGTAGTATAGTCCTCTCCTACGAGCAGTACTTC